This T cell receptor (beta chain) emerged from a study of blood T cell repertoires in COVID-19. On the study more broadly: Spain, Italy and the United States supplied samples that represented acute and convalescent COVID-19. Nucleic acid was either cDNA or gDNA, and it came from T cells, B-cell-depleted T cells, or PBMCs.

A few counts support this clone. Germline CDR1 ENHRY, CDR2 SYGVKD. V was pared by 0 bases and J by 5 bases, with 2 bases of the junction left unmatched. The CDR3 length is 15 residues. Methods used by the authors: Counts of nucleated cells, estimated from reference gene primer amplification, were obtained. Using immunoSEQ multiplex PCR, the repertoire was profiled, and TCRdb retains in-frame clones only, with some absent. The DNA was the basis for D and trimming; V, J and clone size are from that table. The sample consists of around 170,000 clones, less than 90% of them appearing once. The chain links TRBV10-3 to TRBJ2-1; 9 bases agree with TRBD1. The clonotype originates from a woman in her seventies with acute or convalescent COVID-19. The sequenced sample consisted of peripheral blood. The DNA for the CDR3 is TGTGCCATCAGTGAGTCGGGGACAGGGAACAATGAGCAGTTCTTC. Its translation: CAISESGTGNNEQFF.